Here is one TCR beta chain with its context. What it binds is not known. Trimming shortened V by 1 base and J by 5 bases, and 11 bases separated the two germline ends. Germline V CDR1 and CDR2: LNHDA, SQIVND (reference sequence). The CDR3 covers 14 residues. The sample belongs to a study of siplizumab effects on memory and regulatory T cells. This table comes from immunoSEQ multiplex PCR, and its TCRdb copy is limited to in-frame clones, with some not included. The table includes 55,000 to 70,000 clones, just over 90% detected once. Findings and caveats of the study: A minor fraction of alloreactive clones, and no more, mapped to unstimulated subsets. In unstimulated cells, naive T cells appeared more diverse than memory T cells and seemed major alloresponse contributors.

The V and J genes are TRBV19 and TRBJ1-1, with D possibly matching TRBD1 (6 bases). Input material: CD8+ T cells sorted from blood. The TCR originated in a human donor in good health. The CDR3 protein is CASSIVGGGTEAFF. In nucleotides, the CDR3 is TGTGCCAGTAGTATAGTTGGAGGGGGTACTGAAGCTTTCTTT.